The T cell receptor (beta chain) under discussion was sequenced for a study of blood T cell repertoires in COVID-19 (dated by TCRdb to 2020 to 2022). Study-level background: The collaborator samples originated in the United States, Italy and Spain and spanned the acute and convalescent phases of COVID-19. The repertoires were released in a freely available public database meant as a resource for research on the immune response to SARS-CoV-2. Samples were obtained from the ongoing ImmuneRACE study (first 160 participants) and from 1,254 subjects provided by 6 global collaborators. Nearly every sample came with metadata listing a de-identified subject ID, COVID-19 status, age in years and sex. The prospective study material was composed of cDNA or gDNA derived from T cells, B-cell-depleted T cells, or PBMCs. Subjects who had been exposed to COVID-19, were actively infected with it, or had recovered from it provided the deeply sampled blood TCRbeta repertoires that made up the dataset. Where available, HLA class I and class II types were obtained from metadata supplied by the sample provider rather than from assay-based typing.

Of note for this clone: Its antigen is currently not known. Per-base qualities were not stored, and no clone one base away is much larger.

TCRbeta CDR3 regions were amplified from genomic DNA by means of the immunoSEQ Assay, a bias-controlled multiplex PCR. Regarding the original processing steps: The number of nucleated cells in each sample was estimated from the amplification of reference gene primers within the assay. Sequence reads were collapsed and filtered to measure the absolute abundance of every unique TCRbeta CDR3 rearrangement. Productive Simpson clonality was computed per sample as the square root of Simpson's diversity index over productive rearrangements. Sourced from immuneACCESS, this table was stored by TCRdb with only in-frame sequences that have V and J called. A share of the clones is absent; for the studies checked, an unresolved V gene accounts for under half, and the remainder has no known explanation. V and J calls and clone size are as listed in that table; D and trimming were resolved from the DNA. The sample contains 350,000 to 400,000 clones, 85% to 90% of them found a single time. The ten biggest clones cover 0.9% to 1% of the sample.

From the germline V gene, CDR1 is SGHRS and CDR2 is YFSETQ. The CDR3 measures 15 amino acids from cysteine to phenylalanine. Only the CDR3 part of the read is kept: 45 bases, read in frame from the first base. The junction carries 12 bases between V and J, which are trimmed by 0 bases and 5 bases respectively. Overall study results and their limits: The amount of clinical and demographic metadata varied by source and participant and was provided uncurated.

In the prospective study, participants were roughly 18 to 89 years old, resided in about two dozen geographic areas of the United States, and were enrolled through a virtual design. To assign participants to cohorts, the prospective study relied on clinical history that participants themselves reported in a screening survey and a study questionnaire. In the prospective study, whole blood, serum and a nasopharyngeal or oropharyngeal swab were collected from each participant by mobile phlebotomists. Over an approximately 2-month period, participants in the prospective study had the option of providing additional blood draws and questionnaires. Before DNA extraction, prospective study blood samples were shipped either frozen or at room temperature.

This chain is built from TRBV5-1 and TRBJ1-5; no confident D gene assignment can be made. This clonotype was obtained from a woman in her 30s with acute COVID-19. What was sequenced was PBMCs or T cells enriched from blood (not recorded which). The nucleotide sequence is given as TGCGCCAGCAGCTTGGATACGACACCCGATCAGCCCCAGCATTTT. This is translated as CASSLDTTPDQPQHF.